This T cell receptor (beta chain) was sequenced for a study of early T cells in non-severe SARS-CoV-2 infection. MiXCR, applied by TCRdb to the 5' RACE reads, yields one record per CDR3 protein. The sample lists about 30,000 distinct CDR3 sequences; about 5% were seen once. Specimen: whole blood. This TCR was recovered from an adult who was a healthcare worker with PCR-confirmed SARS-CoV-2 infection or an uninfected control (not recorded which).

CDR3 amino acids: CASSVGSGRGDTQYF. CDR3 nucleotide sequence: TGTGCCAGCAGCGTGGGGAGCGGGAGAGGAGATACGCAGTATTTT. The chain uses TRBV9 and TRBJ2-3; 8 bases align to TRBD2. CDR1 SGDLS and CDR2 YYNGEE come from the germline V gene. Unmatched junction bases numbered 7, after V lost 2 bases and J lost 5 bases. This CDR3 comprises 15 residues.